This entry lists 32 T cell receptor beta chains sequenced from one sample in a study. Each CDR3 protein is one row after TCRdb ran MiXCR on the RT-PCR reads. The top ten hold 3.6% of the sample, which has approximately 720,000 distinct CDR3 sequences, over 12% seen once. The sample taken for sequencing was memory CD4+ T cells from blood. These receptor sequences come from a female donor in good health, serving as a healthy control.

This clonotype was counted only a few times. The chain couples TRBV4-1 to TRBJ2-1, with 7 positions matching TRBD2. In germline, CDR1 is MGHRA, CDR2 YSYEKL. V trimming: 0 bases; J trimming: 15 bases; junction bases outside the gene matches: 8. There are 13 residues in the CDR3. As DNA, the CDR3 is TGCGCCAGCAGCCAAGATAGGGCGGGAGCAGGGTTCTTC. Amino acids: CASSQDRAGAGFF.

To note about this clonotype: A much larger clone lies a single base off, so this may be a read error. V and J are TRBV30 and TRBJ2-3; D is perhaps TRBD1 or TRBD2 (5 bases each). The CDR3 loop spans 14 amino acids. The ends were cut back, 3 bases at V and 10 bases at J, with 20 bases in the middle. Germline CDR1 is GTSNPN and CDR2 is SVGIG (reference sequence). The CDR3 nucleotides read TGTGCCTGGAGGCCGGGACCTAGGGTATTATCGCAGTATTTT. This sequence encodes CAWRPGPRVLSQYF.

This clonotype has only a few counts. The V and J genes are TRBV28 and TRBJ2-3; perhaps D is TRBD1 or TRBD2 (6 bases each). Trimming left V 7 bases short and J 4 bases short, with 12 bases between. Germline V lookup: CDR1 MDHEN, CDR2 SYDVKM. The CDR3 length is 13 residues. The CDR3 protein is CASTPGAADTQYF. DNA for the CDR3: TGTGCCAGCACTCCGGGGGCAGCAGATACGCAGTATTTT.

This clonotype came up a few times. The chain links TRBV28 to TRBJ2-7; D is tentatively TRBD1 or TRBD2 (7 bases each). Germline V gives CDR1 MDHEN, CDR2 SYDVKM. This CDR3 is built from 15 residues. The germline V and J ends were trimmed by 5 bases and 2 bases, with 16 bases remaining between them. Here the CDR3 reads CASSGGGQTAYEQYF. The DNA of the CDR3 is TGTGCCAGCAGTGGGGGGGGACAGACTGCCTACGAGCAGTACTTC.

CDR3 bases: TGTGCCAGCAGTTTAGCGGGGGACCCAGAAAAACTGTTTTTT. Protein product: CASSLAGDPEKLFF. This chain joins TRBV12-3 or TRBV12-4 and TRBJ1-4, with a tentative D call TRBD1 (5 bases). The CDR3 runs 14 residues. V lost 0 bases and J lost 8, with 10 bases in between.

This clonotype was seen more than once but under ten times. This sequence joins TRBV10-3 and TRBJ2-7, with TRBD2 matching 8 bases. Trimming took 3 bases from V and 2 from J; bases not matched to a gene: 6. CDR1 is ENHRY, CDR2 SYGVKD, per germline. The CDR3 is 15 amino acids. The DNA of the CDR3 is TGTGCCATCAGTGAACTAGCGGAGGGGGCCTACGAGCAGTACTTC. Amino acid sequence: CAISELAEGAYEQYF.

This clonotype was counted between two and nine times. The rearrangement links TRBV20-1 to TRBJ2-1, with 8 nucleotides matching TRBD2. Germline CDR1 DFQATT, CDR2 SNEGSKA (reference sequence). V lost 4 bases and J lost 4; bases outside the gene matches: 6. The length of the CDR3 is 14 residues. CDR3 sequence: CSAKSGRDYNEQFF. The CDR3 nucleotides read TGCAGTGCTAAGAGCGGGAGAGATTACAATGAGCAGTTCTTC.

The V gene is TRBV20-1, the J gene TRBJ1-5; a weak D match, TRBD1 (5 bases). The CDR3 runs to 13 residues. V lost 3 bases, J lost 5 bases, and 11 bases lay in between. Per the germline V gene, CDR1 is DFQATT and CDR2 is SNEGSKA (reference sequence). The CDR3 bases are TGCAGTGCTAGCAGGGAGATCCATCAGCCCCAGCATTTT. This codes for CSASREIHQPQHF.

This clonotype was counted many times. This chain links TRBV20-1 with TRBJ2-5, with TRBD1 identical over 8 bases. This CDR3 region has 13 residues. The germline V gene has CDR1 DFQATT and CDR2 SNEGSKA (reference sequence). The junction had 6 bases not matched to a gene; V was cut back by 4 bases and J by 5 bases. The chain's CDR3 is CSATPTGDETQYF. In DNA form, the CDR3 reads TGCAGTGCTACCCCGACAGGGGACGAGACCCAGTACTTC.

This clonotype was recorded many times. This rearrangement joins TRBV6-5 to TRBJ1-6; the D is unclear. CDR1 MNHEY and CDR2 SVGAGI come from the germline V gene. The CDR3 length is 13 residues. V shed 6 bases and J shed 7 bases, with 10 bases lying between them. This chain's CDR3 is CASSRGPNSPLHF. The CDR3 region has the DNA TGTGCCAGCAGCCGCGGGCCCAATTCACCCCTCCACTTT.

The gene calls are TRBV24-1 and TRBJ2-3; 10 nucleotides match TRBD1. The CDR3 runs to 16 residues. J lost 4 bases, V lost 1 base, and 4 bases had no gene match. CDR1 and CDR2 (germline): KGHDR, SFDVKD. DNA of the CDR3: TGTGCCACCAGTGATTTTGGGACAGGGGACGCAGATACGCAGTATTTT. Translating it yields CATSDFGTGDADTQYF.

This clonotype was counted a few times. This chain uses TRBV7-2 with TRBJ1-1, with D uncertain. Germline CDR1 is SGHTA and CDR2 is FQGNSA. The CDR3 sequence is 15 residues long. Trimming shortened V by 1 base and J by 1 base, and 10 bases separated the two germline ends. The DNA for the CDR3 is TGTGCCAGCAGCTTAGTCGGACCGACGAACACTGAAGCTTTCTTT. It specifies CASSLVGPTNTEAFF.

This clonotype was seen only a few times. At one of its ends the junction is not consistent with the germline gene, which may arise from a read error. This chain connects TRBV2 to TRBJ2-1, with TRBD2 identical over 13 bases. Germline CDR1 and CDR2: SNHLY and FYNNEI. This CDR3 is built from 16 residues. The CDR3: CASREGTSGNYNEQFF. In DNA form, the CDR3 reads TGTGCCAGCAGAGAAGGGACTAGCGGGAACTACAATGAGCAGTTCTTC.

The chain employs TRBV28 and TRBJ1-5, with D possibly matching TRBD1 (6 bases). This CDR3 is 17 amino acids long. V was pared by 4 bases and J by 0 bases, with 16 bases between. Germline V gene lookup returns CDR1 MDHEN and CDR2 SYDVKM. The CDR3 loop is CASSSGRGGYSNQPQHF. The CDR3, as DNA: TGTGCCAGCAGTTCAGGGAGGGGGGGGTATAGCAATCAGCCCCAGCATTTT.

This clonotype has a handful of counts. The genes are TRBV20-1 and TRBJ2-7, with 9 bases lining up with TRBD1. Trimming cost V 3 bases and J 0 bases; bases outside gene matches: 15. The CDR3 runs to 18 residues. CDR1 is DFQATT, CDR2 SNEGSKA, per germline (reference sequence). CDR3 coding DNA: TGCAGTGCTAGGGGACAGGGTGGAAGGGGGAGGGTCTCCTACGAGCAGTACTTC. It specifies CSARGQGGRGRVSYEQYF.

The table lists this clonotype with a few counts. This rearrangement joins TRBV6-2 or TRBV6-3 to TRBJ2-2; D gene ambiguous. Germline V gene lookup returns CDR1 MNHEY and CDR2 SVGEGT. Trimming stripped 1 base from V and 5 bases from J, with 5 bases between. The CDR3 extends over 13 amino acids. CDR3: CASSYYGTGELFF. The CDR3 DNA sequence: TGTGCCAGCAGTTACTATGGGACCGGGGAGCTGTTTTTT.

This clonotype was observed a few times. This chain links TRBV20-1 with TRBJ1-6, with 9 bases that match TRBD1. CDR3 length: 15 residues. Germline-derived CDR1 and CDR2 are DFQATT and SNEGSKA (reference sequence). After removal of 1 base from V and 6 bases from J, the junction contained 4 bases not matched to a gene. The CDR3 loop is CSARVAGQGNSPLHF. DNA of the CDR3: TGCAGTGCTAGAGTGGCGGGACAGGGTAATTCACCCCTCCACTTT.

This clonotype was seen a handful of times. The rearrangement links TRBV5-5 to TRBJ1-1, with unresolved D. CDR1 and CDR2 from the germline V gene are SGHKS and YYEKEE (reference sequence). The V end was cut by 0 bases, the J end by 11 bases, with 11 bases between. The CDR3 runs to 12 residues. The CDR3 loop reads CASSLDGGKAFF. The DNA of the CDR3 is TGTGCCAGCAGCTTGGATGGAGGGAAGGCTTTCTTT.

V gene TRBV6-1 combines with J gene TRBJ2-1, with 7 bases matching TRBD1. J gave up 4 bases and V 4 bases, and 10 bases lay outside the gene matches. The germline V gene encodes CDR1 MNHNS and CDR2 SASEGT. This CDR3 has 16 amino acids. The CDR3 nucleotides read TGTGCCAGCAGTGCCGCTGACAGGGAGCCTTACAATGAGCAGTTCTTC. Translated, it gives CASSAADREPYNEQFF.

In this sample, this clonotype turned up a few times. In nucleotides, the CDR3 is TGCGCCAGCAGCCAAGAGGACGGGAGGGCCGATGAAGATACGCAGTATTTT. It is translated as CASSQEDGRADEDTQYF. This chain joins TRBV4-3 and TRBJ2-3; 8 positions match TRBD2. The CDR3 loop spans 17 amino acids. The trim removed 0 bases at V and 5 bases at J, leaving 10 bases unmatched. Germline CDR1 LGHNA, CDR2 YSLEER.

The chain couples TRBV29-1 to TRBJ2-5; D not resolved. Germline CDR1 reads SQVTM; CDR2 reads ANQGSEA. The length of the CDR3 is 15 residues. Trimming took 3 bases from V and 5 from J, leaving 19 bases between them. The CDR3 here is CSVDTPAPQRETQYF. The CDR3 coding sequence is TGCAGCGTTGATACACCGGCGCCCCAGAGGGAGACCCAGTACTTC.

The chain couples TRBV7-2 to TRBJ1-1; possible D gene TRBD1, 6 bases. Germline V gene lookup returns CDR1 SGHTA and CDR2 FQGNSA. V lost 6 bases, J lost 3 bases, and 14 bases lay in between. This CDR3 has 14 amino acids. The CDR3 DNA sequence: TGTGCCAGCAGACCTCAGGGGAGGGACACTGAAGCTTTCTTT. Translated, it gives CASRPQGRDTEAFF.

This CDR3 reads CASSFRGGRREQFF. DNA for the CDR3: TGTGCCAGCAGTTTTCGGGGGGGCCGACGCGAGCAGTTCTTC. The rearrangement uses TRBV12-3 or TRBV12-4 and TRBJ2-1, with 8 bases that match TRBD2. Germline trimming cut 3 bases from V and 10 bases from J; bases unmatched to any gene: 8. There are 14 residues in the CDR3.

The chain joins TRBV20-1 to TRBJ1-2; 7 positions agree with TRBD1. V lost 6 bases to trimming and J lost 3 bases; unmatched junction nucleotides: 16. CDR1 DFQATT and CDR2 SNEGSKA come from the germline V gene (reference sequence). The CDR3 is 16 residues long. The CDR3 protein is CSATRDSSLPHYGYTF. CDR3 DNA: TGCAGTGCAACCCGGGACAGCTCACTCCCCCACTATGGCTACACCTTC.

V usage is TRBV11-2 and J usage is TRBJ1-3; D remains unclear. Deletions cut 0 bases from V and 4 bases from J, with 10 bases between. In germline, CDR1 is SGHAT, CDR2 FQNNGV. The CDR3 has 15 amino acids. CDR3 region: CASSLDIQRGNTIYF. For the CDR3, the DNA is TGTGCCAGCAGCTTAGACATCCAAAGGGGAAACACCATATATTTT.

This chain joins TRBV27 and TRBJ2-2; D is undetermined. This CDR3 has 11 residues. Trimming took off 7 bases at V and 1 base at J, with 1 base between the two ends. The germline V gene encodes CDR1 MNHEY and CDR2 SMNVEV (reference sequence). In DNA form, the CDR3 reads TGTGCCAGCAAGAACACCGGGGAGCTGTTTTTT. Encoded protein: CASKNTGELFF.

This clonotype was counted at least ten times. The J gene is TRBJ2-7, the V gene TRBV7-2; D not resolved. The CDR3 has 11 amino acids. Per germline, CDR1 SGHTA and CDR2 FQGNSA. V lost 5 bases to trimming and J lost 6 bases, with 8 bases between them. This CDR3 is CASSPRVEQYF. CDR3 coding DNA: TGTGCCAGCAGCCCCCGGGTCGAGCAGTACTTC.

This clonotype was picked up a small number of times. The chain couples TRBV5-6 to TRBJ1-2, with D tentatively TRBD1 (6 bases). This CDR3 is built from 14 residues. V was clipped by 0 bases and J by 4 bases, with 10 bases between them. Germline assignment: CDR1 SGHDT and CDR2 YYEEEE. CDR3 sequence (DNA): TGTGCCAGCAGCTTGGAACAGGGCACCTATGGCTACACCTTC. Translation gives CASSLEQGTYGYTF.

The chain is built from TRBV6-2 or TRBV6-3 and TRBJ1-2; 9 bases agree with TRBD1. The V and J ends lost 2 bases and 8 bases, in that order; junction bases with no gene match: 6. CDR1 is MNHEY, CDR2 SVGEGT, per germline. The CDR3 runs to 14 residues. The CDR3 here is CASSYISGTGGYTF. CDR3 DNA sequence: TGTGCCAGCAGTTACATCTCCGGGACAGGGGGCTACACCTTC.

This clonotype has a handful of counts. The chain joins TRBV15 to TRBJ1-2, with D possibly matching TRBD1 (5 bases). The CDR3 totals 12 residues. V lost 6 bases to trimming and J lost 6 bases, with 11 bases between them. Germline-derived CDR1 and CDR2 are LNHNV and YYDKDF (reference sequence). Written as DNA, the CDR3 is TGTGCCACCAGTCTTGACAGACATGGCTACACCTTC. Translated: CATSLDRHGYTF.

This clonotype was recorded many times. The rearrangement joins TRBV5-1 to TRBJ2-1; D is unresolved. CDR1 and CDR2 (germline): SGHRS, YFSETQ. The ends were cut back, 0 bases at V and 0 bases at J, with 7 bases in the middle. The CDR3 length is 15 residues. The CDR3 loop is CASSLEPGSYNEQFF. The DNA for the CDR3 is TGCGCCAGCAGCTTGGAACCGGGCTCCTACAATGAGCAGTTCTTC.

The chain links TRBV7-2 to TRBJ2-1, with 10 bases identical to TRBD2. Losses at the gene ends were 2 bases for V and 8 bases for J; bases not matched to a gene: 9. The CDR3 totals 16 residues. Germline values: CDR1 SGHTA, CDR2 FQGNSA. The CDR3 loop is CASSLSALAGAHEQFF. For the CDR3, the DNA is TGTGCCAGCAGCTTATCTGCCCTAGCGGGAGCCCATGAGCAGTTCTTC.